The entry below gives a single TCR beta chain sequence along with its context. Deletions cut 6 bases from V and 5 bases from J, with 9 bases between. Per germline, CDR1 SGHTA and CDR2 FQGNSA. The CDR3 consists of 12 residues. The entry originates in a study of response to subunit inactivated influenza vaccine. TCRdb passed the RT-PCR reads through MiXCR, listing each CDR3 protein once. This table holds roughly 500,000 distinct CDR3 sequences, 25% found once. The V call is TRBV7-2, the J call TRBJ2-3; no clear D gene. The specimen was CD4+ T cells sorted from PBMCs, collected around 5 days after vaccination. This clonotype originated in a man aged 50 to 60 who received an inactivated influenza vaccine. CDR3 sequence reads: CASSRDLDTQYF. The CDR3 region has the DNA TGTGCCAGCAGTAGGGATCTAGATACGCAGTATTTT.